The clone carrying this TCR beta chain was seen a few times. Its target is not known. The data are from a study of T cells in Graves' hyperthyroidism and ophthalmopathy. Findings and limits, study-wide: Ophthalmopathy could be told apart from stable hyperthyroidism with a 13 V-J model. Ophthalmopathy got predicted by the model a median 6.5 months before its onset.

Germline V gene sequence: CDR1 SGHAT, CDR2 FQNNGV. CDR3 length: 17 residues. The V gene lost 3 bases and the J gene lost 4 bases, with 19 bases spanning the gap. Pregnant or lactating patients were excluded, as were those with uncontrolled infection or other autoimmune disease. Based on clinical symptoms, serum thyroxine and TRAb, thyroid ultrasound and orbital computed tomography, diagnoses were reached. From RNA transcripts, TCR beta CDR3 regions were amplified. The HTBI primer set was used in a first-round RT-PCR of the TCR CDR3. From the multiplex PCR reads, TCRdb called clonotypes with MiXCR, one entry per CDR3 protein. The table records 500,000 to 800,000 distinct CDR3 sequences, just under 45% of them present only once.

The chain uses TRBV11-2 and TRBJ1-3, with D tentatively TRBD1 (5 bases). Sequencing was performed on peripheral blood or thyroid tissue (not recorded which). The TCR originated in an adult man with Graves' disease, either hyperthyroidism or ophthalmopathy (not recorded which). The CDR3 protein is CASSLPGPHGWGNTIYF. The CDR3 DNA is TGTGCCAGCAGCTTGCCGGGACCGCACGGGTGGGGAAACACCATATATTTT.